This T cell receptor (beta chain) came from a study of cytomegalovirus exposure and HLA in healthy donors. About the research overall: A previous analysis identified approximately 110 million unique TCR beta sequences derived from some 200 million T cells. Study outcomes and limitations: Clonal expansion was found to be greater in HLA-associated TCR beta chains than in equally common others in a later analysis. CMV antigen specificity was confirmed in vitro for three CMV-associated chains.

60 Vbeta and 13 Jbeta primers were used in PCR. Produced via immunoSEQ multiplex PCR; TCRdb's table is partial and in-frame only. This sample has roughly 100,000 clones, with roughly 12% found just once. The germline V gene has CDR1 SGHVS and CDR2 FQNEAQ. Unmatched junction bases numbered 3, after V lost 4 bases and J lost 5 bases. There are 14 residues in the CDR3. As to this clone: The target antigen is unknown.

Sequenced sample: PBMCs. This chain links TRBV7-8 with TRBJ2-1, with 9 positions matching TRBD1. The TCR was taken from a man in his forties in good health and CMV-seropositive. CDR3 region: CASSSGTGNNEQFF. DNA for the CDR3: TGTGCCAGCAGCTCAGGGACAGGGAACAATGAGCAGTTCTTC.